Listed below are T cell receptor beta chains from one sample, sequenced in a study of vaccination effects on CD4 cells after COVID-19. Profiled with immunoSEQ multiplex PCR; TCRdb holds only in-frame clones, not every one. The sample lists around 54,000 clones; roughly 80% were seen once. Antigens for these TCRs are unknown. The sample consisted of CD4+ T cells from PBMCs cultured with HCoV-229E spike peptides, taken before COVID-19 vaccination. Receptor source: a human donor who received a COVID-19 vaccine. CDR3s include the opening cysteine and the closing phenylalanine or tryptophan. Each record gives: V gene, CDR3 protein.

v_call: TRBV7-9
cdr3_aa: CASSLQGYNQPQHF

v_call: TRBV6-5
cdr3_aa: CASSGGTGLNEKLFF

v_call: TRBV6-6
cdr3_aa: CASSSGDEQFF

v_call: TRBV11-3
cdr3_aa: CASGTGDTGELFF

v_call: TRBV5-1
cdr3_aa: CASSLQASNEKLFF

v_call: TRBV5-1
cdr3_aa: CASSSGGPEPQHF

v_call: TRBV2
cdr3_aa: CASSEGLAGGRGYTGELFF

v_call: TRBV9
cdr3_aa: CASSPTAGVNTEAFF

v_call: TRBV7-2
cdr3_aa: CASSFQTGPETQYF

v_call: TRBV3-1/TRBV3-2
cdr3_aa: CASSQGRAGTEAFF

v_call: TRBV7-3
cdr3_aa: CASSLIAGGLNEQFF

v_call: TRBV6-1
cdr3_aa: CASSAQGSGVNEKLFF

v_call: TRBV7-2
cdr3_aa: CASSPQIDTQYF

v_call: TRBV19
cdr3_aa: CASSIAGTLYGYTF

v_call: TRBV18
cdr3_aa: CASRRDRGETQYF

v_call: TRBV18
cdr3_aa: CASSPPGGVSNTEAFF

v_call: TRBV2
cdr3_aa: CASSEGQGGETQYF

v_call: TRBV9
cdr3_aa: CASSVAGTITGELFF

v_call: TRBV7-8
cdr3_aa: CASNPTPSYNEQFF

v_call: TRBV2
cdr3_aa: CASSGDGNQPQHF

v_call: TRBV19
cdr3_aa: CASAGRGNEKLFF

v_call: TRBV24-1
cdr3_aa: CATRGTGTVSDTQYF

v_call: TRBV2
cdr3_aa: CASSYSGFGYTF

v_call: TRBV5-4
cdr3_aa: CASSLTQGAMNYGYTF